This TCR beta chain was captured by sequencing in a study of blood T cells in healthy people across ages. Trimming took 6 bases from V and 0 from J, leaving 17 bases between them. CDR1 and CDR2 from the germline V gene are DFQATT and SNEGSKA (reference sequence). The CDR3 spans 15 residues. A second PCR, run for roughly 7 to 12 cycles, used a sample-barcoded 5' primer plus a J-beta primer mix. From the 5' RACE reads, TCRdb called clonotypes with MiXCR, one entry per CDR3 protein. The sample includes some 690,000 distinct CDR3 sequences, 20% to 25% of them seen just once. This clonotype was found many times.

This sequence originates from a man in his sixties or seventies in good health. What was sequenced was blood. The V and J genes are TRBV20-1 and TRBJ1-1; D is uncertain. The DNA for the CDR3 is TGCAGTGCCCCCCGATCGCCGGGTATGAACACTGAAGCTTTCTTT. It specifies CSAPRSPGMNTEAFF.